This TCR beta chain was sequenced in a study of cytomegalovirus exposure and HLA in healthy donors. Findings of the study overall: As a later analysis showed, a missense DCLRE1C variant was linked to trimming of TCR beta V- and J-genes. Reports indicate that TCR beta sequences accurately predicted the HLA-A and HLA-B alleles of most subjects.

In the PCR, 60 Vbeta and 13 Jbeta primers were used. The table came from immunoSEQ multiplex PCR; TCRdb's copy has only in-frame clones and leaves some out. In the table there are some 91,000 clones, approximately 80% of which are singletons. A note on this clone: Its antigen is unidentified.

Source material: PBMCs. The TCR originated in a woman aged 60 to 75 in good health and CMV-seronegative.

CDR3 residues: CASSFYSEETQYF. The CDR3 DNA is TGTGCCAGCAGCTTCTATTCCGAAGAGACCCAGTACTTC. The rearrangement uses TRBV5-8 and TRBJ2-5; no reliable D call. CDR3 length equals 13 residues. V lost 2 bases and J 3 bases, leaving 8 bases between the germline ends. CDR1 is SGHTS and CDR2 is YDEGEE in the germline V gene.